This TCR beta chain was profiled in a study of shared clonotypes between healthy human individuals (dated by TCRdb to the early 2020s). Concerning the study at large: A couple of women and three men aged 18 to 49 years were included in the cohort. For each donor, three plates each were used for CD4 naive and CD4 memory, two plates were used for CD8 naive, and one plate was used for CD8 memory. The study deeply sequenced blood TCR repertoires of about 5 healthy adults to estimate repertoire size and the extent of clonotype sharing between individuals. To increase sequencing depth and limit assay-specific biases, TCR repertoire library preparation and sequencing were carried out by different laboratories using diverse techniques. Per donor, leukapheresis produced somewhere between about 0.9 and 9.5 billion PBMCs. The research as a whole found: Only blood was sampled, and tissue TCR repertoires likely differ from those in blood. Rarefaction of sorted-subset datasets indicated incomplete sequencing despite the large sequencing depth. Sharing across several donors was observed for approximately 5% of naive CD4, less than 4% of naive CD8, about 2.3% of memory CD4, and about 0.4% of memory CD8 clonotypes. Because the study included a small number of donors, the genetic and exposure-history diversity represented was limited. Naive subsets generally had larger estimated clonotype richness than memory subsets did. Based on pairwise subsampling, the degree of clonotype sharing among donors was expected to be affected by sequencing depth. Compared with non-shared clonotypes, clonotypes shared by all four sorted-subset donors had higher generation probabilities.

The donors were healthy, HIV-negative adults with no recently reported acute infections or vaccinations. All donors were Caucasian adults living in Nashville, Tennessee, USA. CD4+ T cells were enriched by magnetic negative selection; naive cells were then positively selected on CD45RA, and the negative fraction formed the memory subset. After blood collection by leukapheresis, PBMCs were isolated using Ficoll-Histopaque density gradient centrifugation and then cryopreserved in the vapor phase of liquid nitrogen. Analytical flow cytometry was used to check the purity and quantity of each magnetically sorted T cell population. Each sorted fraction had its genomic DNA isolated and then quantified by UV absorbance on a Nanodrop 2000c. CDR1 SNHLY and CDR2 FYNNEI were looked up in the germline V gene. The cysteine opens and the phenylalanine closes a CDR3 of 10 amino acids. Just the 30-base CDR3 DNA is kept, in frame starting at base 1. The junction carries 9 bases between V and J, which are trimmed by 8 bases and 8 bases respectively.

This clone was recorded only once. Its antigen is not yet known. Per-base quality was not reported, and no clone a single base away is much larger than it. TCR CDR3 regions were amplified from genomic DNA by multiplex PCR using the deep immunoSEQ assay. Extracted genomic DNA from each cell subset was spread evenly across all wells of several immunoSEQ 96-well plates, with each plate serving as a replicate. For sorted subsets, about 210 ng of genomic DNA, equivalent to around 31,000 T cell genomes, went into each replicate PCR. Purified libraries were quantified with a Qubit 3.0 fluorometer, sized on a Bioanalyzer 2100, and re-quantified with the KAPA Library Quantification kit. A separate single-read 150-cycle Illumina NextSeq 550 flow cell was used to sequence each immunoSEQ 96-well plate. The study's processing was this. Because the immunoSEQ output included only junctional sequences and no quality scores, the filtering could not be the same as the filtering used for full-length reads. Sequences were annotated with PyIR, a Python wrapper for IgBLAST v1.9, and V/J genes and CDR3 were assigned using IMGT germline references. Reads were removed for weak V/J assignments (E-value above 1e-6), missing CDR3, stop codons, out-of-frame junctions, or ambiguous translated residues. A V3J clonotype was defined by an identical inferred V gene, J gene, and CDR3 amino acid sequence. To compute the percentage overlap between repertoires, the number of shared unique clonotypes was divided by the size of the smaller repertoire. Repertoire richness was assessed with RTK rarefaction, the Chao1 estimator, and Recon v2.1 estimates of unobserved clonotypes. Generation probabilities were computed with OLGA for all TCRbeta clonotypes obtained by the gDNA method from four donors. Not all clones reach the TCRdb copy of this immuneACCESS table, which keeps in-frame sequences only. Checked studies attribute under half of the gap to unresolved V genes and leave the rest unexplained. The V and J calls and clone size are taken from that table; D and trimming were inferred from the DNA. This sample holds approximately 2.1 million clones; 90% to 95% were observed only once. The biggest ten clones account for 0.39% of the sample.

The TCR originated in a man aged 18 to 29 in good health. Some clones in this sample may be carry-over from other donors' samples. Sequencing used naive CD4+ T cells from PBMCs. The sample's cell subset or site label, decoded: CD45RA+ positively selected. The sequence links TRBV2 to TRBJ1-2; the D gene lacks a confident call. The DNA sequence is as follows: TGTGCCAGCCGCACCCAGGGCTACACCTTC. This translates into CASRTQGYTF. Extended through the reference TRBV2 and TRBJ1-2 proteins, this CDR3 yields the full variable domain: EPEVTQTPSHQVTQMGQEVILRCVPISNHLYFYWYRQILGQKVEFLVSFYNNEISEKSEIFDDQFSVERPDGSNFTLKIRSTKLEDSAMYFCASRTQGYTFGSGTRLTVV.